This T cell receptor beta chain was observed in a study of blood T cell repertoires in COVID-19. Repertoires were generated with immunoSEQ multiplex PCR, while TCRdb's copy carries only in-frame clones and drops some. Among roughly 260,000 clones listed, 80% to 90% were seen once. Trimming cost V 5 bases and J 2 bases; bases outside gene matches: 7. There are 16 residues in the CDR3. CDR1 is SGHTA and CDR2 is FQGTGA in the germline V gene. The chain joins TRBV7-3 to TRBJ2-3; 10 bases are shared with TRBD2. Sequences were obtained from peripheral blood. This sequence originates from a woman in her forties or fifties with acute or convalescent COVID-19. CDR3 in amino acids: CASSRGLAQSTDTQYF. CDR3 nucleotides: TGTGCCAGCAGCAGGGGACTAGCGCAATCCACAGATACGCAGTATTTT.